What follows describes a single T cell receptor beta chain. Its antigen is not known. CDR1 is MRHNA, CDR2 SNTAGT, per germline. CDR3 length equals 15 residues. V lost 6 bases to trimming and J lost 4 bases, with 16 bases between them. The sample is drawn from a study of early stage breast cancer tumors. Overall study findings and caveats: Most shared enriched TCRB sequences were commonly generated ones.

Method: immunoSEQ multiplex PCR; TCRdb's copy keeps in-frame clones and lacks some. The sample yields about 11,000 clones, 70% to 80% seen once. Sequencing was performed on breast tumor tissue. V and J are TRBV6-4 and TRBJ2-1, with D tentatively TRBD2 (5 bases). The source is a person aged 40 to 49 with breast cancer. The CDR3 DNA sequence: TGTGCCAGCAGCGTCGAAGTAGCGCGGTACAATGAGCAGTTCTTC. Residues: CASSVEVARYNEQFF.